This T cell receptor (beta chain) stems from a study of T cells in Graves' hyperthyroidism and ophthalmopathy. Study-level findings and limits: Blood shared most expanded thyroid clonotypes above 0.001.

This clonotype has a handful of counts. Its antigen remains unknown. Germline loops: CDR1 KGHDR, CDR2 SFDVKD. The CDR3 is 13 amino acids. Trimming cost V 3 bases and J 2 bases, with 4 bases left between them. RNA transcripts gave rise to amplified TCR beta CDR3 regions. In the first-round RT-PCR of the TCR CDR3, the HTBI primer set was used. In TCRdb, the multiplex PCR reads were re-called with MiXCR into one record per CDR3 protein. Of just over 550,000 distinct CDR3 sequences in the sample, about 43% were seen once. Criteria for exclusion of patients were uncontrolled infection, other autoimmune disease, pregnancy or lactation. Clinical symptoms, serum thyroxine, TRAb, thyroid ultrasound and orbital computed tomography established diagnosis.

The TCR originated in a woman aged 18-30 years with Graves' hyperthyroidism. The chain couples TRBV24-1 to TRBJ1-5; D unresolved. The sequencing sample was made of peripheral blood or thyroid tissue (not recorded which). This CDR3 is CATSDGGNQPQHF. The CDR3 bases are TGTGCCACCAGTGATGGGGGCAATCAGCCCCAGCATTTT.